This section outlines one TCR beta chain sequence together with its context. Its antigen is unidentified. V was trimmed by 7 bases and J by 3 bases, leaving 10 bases between them. The length of the CDR3 is 13 residues. Looked up from germline, CDR1 is LNHDA and CDR2 is SQIVND (reference sequence). Clones were read by immunoSEQ multiplex PCR, and TCRdb kept only the in-frame ones, dropping some. The data show over 150,000 clones, 88% seen once. This sample is drawn from a study of T cell responses to AZD1222 COVID-19 vaccine. The study, taken as a whole, reports: With dominance at 160-218 and 743-854, vaccine-associated CD4 TCRs spanned spike. Baseline seropositives among AZD1222 recipients totaled only six or seven.

Sequences were derived from peripheral blood, sampled on day 0 of AZD1222 vaccination. This chain links TRBV19 with TRBJ1-3; possible D gene TRBD1, 5 bases. This TCR came from an adult in good health. The CDR3 DNA follows: TGTGCCAGTACCACGGACATTGGAAACACCATATATTTT. As protein: CASTTDIGNTIYF.